Below are 11 T cell receptor beta chains sequenced from a single sample in a study of glioma-infiltrating T cells. The iRepertoire nested amplicon-rescue multiplex PCR amplified TCR alpha and beta CDR3s from RNA. TCRdb reprocessed the multiplex PCR reads with MiXCR, giving one entry per CDR3 protein. The table includes 300,000 to 450,000 distinct CDR3 sequences, around 45% detected once. The source material was glioma tissue, nonneoplastic brain tissue, or PBMCs (not recorded which). The receptors derive from a human donor with low-grade glioma or glioblastoma, undergoing nonglioma brain surgery, or in good health (not recorded which).

The chain carries TRBV19 and TRBJ1-5; D unclear. The length of the CDR3 is 12 residues. The germline V gene encodes CDR1 LNHDA and CDR2 SQIVND (reference sequence). The germline V and J ends were trimmed by 7 bases and 4 bases, with 8 bases remaining between them. CDR3 bases: TGTGCCAGTATGGGTGGGAATCAGCCCCAGCATTTT. Its protein is CASMGGNQPQHF.

About this clonotype itself: A much larger clone differs by one base, so this may be a read error. The chain is built from TRBV20-1 and TRBJ1-5; D gene ambiguous. The germline gives CDR1 DFQATT, CDR2 SNEGSKA (reference sequence). This CDR3 is built from 12 residues. In DNA, the CDR3 is TGCAGTGCTAGAGATCAGGATCAGCCCCACCATTTT. Its protein product is CSARDQDQPHHF.

This clonotype was detected many times. The CDR3 sequence is CASSLTPGLATYEQYF. CDR3 bases: TGTGCCAGCAGTCTAACCCCGGGACTAGCGACCTACGAGCAGTACTTC. The chain has TRBV28 and TRBJ2-7; the match to TRBD2 covers 10 bases. This CDR3 is 16 amino acids long. Germline V CDR1 and CDR2: MDHEN, SYDVKM. Trimming cost V 5 bases and J 2 bases; bases outside gene matches: 9.

There are many counts of this clonotype. The chain recombines TRBV28 with TRBJ2-1, with TRBD2 as a possible D gene (7 bases). The CDR3 extends over 13 amino acids. From germline, CDR1 is MDHEN and CDR2 SYDVKM. V was trimmed by 5 bases and J by 7 bases, leaving 12 bases between them. CDR3 amino acids: CASSSRGGNEQFF. The CDR3 nucleotides read TGTGCCAGCAGTAGTAGGGGGGGGAATGAGCAGTTCTTC.

This chain connects TRBV6-6 to TRBJ2-2, with D perhaps matching TRBD1 or TRBD2 (6 bases each). The CDR3 covers 15 residues. The V gene lost 3 bases and the J gene lost 5 bases, with 13 bases spanning the gap. Germline CDR1 and CDR2: MNHNY and SVGAGI (reference sequence). Here the CDR3 reads CASSYLEGETGELFF. As DNA, the CDR3 is TGTGCCAGCAGTTATTTGGAGGGGGAAACCGGGGAGCTGTTTTTT.

This clonotype has ten or more counts. The chain joins TRBV27 to TRBJ1-1; a weak D match, TRBD1 (6 bases). Trimming shortened V by 5 bases and J by 3 bases, and 16 bases separated the two germline ends. CDR1 and CDR2 from the germline V gene are MNHEY and SMNVEV (reference sequence). This CDR3 has 15 residues. CDR3 nucleotides: TGTGCCAGCAGTCTGGCCCTAGGGGGGTACACTGAAGCTTTCTTT. As protein: CASSLALGGYTEAFF.

With respect to this clonotype: The germline gene is not matched at one end of the junction; a read error may be the cause. The rearrangement joins TRBV5-8 to TRBJ1-1; the D gene is possibly TRBD1 (5 bases). Germline CDR1 reads SGHTS; CDR2 reads YDEGEE. The CDR3 runs to 15 residues. CDR3 nucleotides: TGTGCCAGCAGCTTGAAGGGGTGGGTGAACACTGAATCTTTCTTT. It specifies CASSLKGWVNTESFF.

In its sample, this clonotype was seen many times. The chain joins TRBV20-1 to TRBJ2-3; 14 bases map to TRBD2. J lost 1 base, V lost 6 bases, and 3 bases had no gene match. Looked up from germline, CDR1 is DFQATT and CDR2 is SNEGSKA (reference sequence). The length of the CDR3 is 15 residues. In nucleotides, the CDR3 is TGCAGTGCCCCGACTAGCGGGAGGGGCACAGATACGCAGTATTTT. Encoded protein: CSAPTSGRGTDTQYF.

On this clonotype: A read error may explain this, as a much larger clone is one base away. This rearrangement joins TRBV20-1 to TRBJ1-3; possible D gene TRBD1, 6 bases. Germline loops: CDR1 DFQATT, CDR2 SNEGSKA (reference sequence). The CDR3 is made up of 14 amino acids. CDR3 coding DNA: TGCAGTGCCCCGGGACAACTCTCTGGAAACACCATGTATTTT. Amino acids: CSAPGQLSGNTMYF.

V is TRBV2 and J is TRBJ1-3, with D uncertain. Looked up from germline, CDR1 is SNHLY and CDR2 is FYNNEI. The CDR3 loop spans 12 amino acids. Trimming took off 3 bases at V and 3 bases at J, with 3 bases between the two ends. The CDR3 here is CASSDDGNTIYF. CDR3 nucleotide sequence: TGTGCCAGCAGTGACGATGGAAACACCATATATTTT.

Concerning this clonotype: Without the conserved terminal phenylalanine or tryptophan, this CDR3 likely stems from a read error. The chain is built from TRBV27 and TRBJ2-7, with a weak D call TRBD2 (5 bases). V was cut by 3 bases and J by 7 bases, with 19 bases left in between. This CDR3 spans 15 amino acids. Germline assignment: CDR1 MNHEY and CDR2 SMNVEV (reference sequence). CDR3 in amino acids: CASSFTGSSYNEQYL. In DNA, the CDR3 is TGTGCCAGCAGTTTTACTGGGAGCTCCTACAATGAGCAGTACCTC.